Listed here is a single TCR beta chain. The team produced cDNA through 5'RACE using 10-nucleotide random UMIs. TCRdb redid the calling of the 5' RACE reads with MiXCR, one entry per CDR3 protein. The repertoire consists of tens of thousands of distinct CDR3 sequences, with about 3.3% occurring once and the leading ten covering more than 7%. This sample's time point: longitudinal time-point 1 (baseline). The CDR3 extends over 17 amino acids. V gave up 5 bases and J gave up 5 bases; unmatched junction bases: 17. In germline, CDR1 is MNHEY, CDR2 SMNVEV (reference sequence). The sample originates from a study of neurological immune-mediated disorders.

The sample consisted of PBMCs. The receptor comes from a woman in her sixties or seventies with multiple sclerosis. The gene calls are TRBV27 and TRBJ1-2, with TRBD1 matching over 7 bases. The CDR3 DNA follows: TGTGCCAGCAGTCTTACAGGGGCCGAATTCGGAGGGTATGGCTACACCTTC. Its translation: CASSLTGAEFGGYGYTF.